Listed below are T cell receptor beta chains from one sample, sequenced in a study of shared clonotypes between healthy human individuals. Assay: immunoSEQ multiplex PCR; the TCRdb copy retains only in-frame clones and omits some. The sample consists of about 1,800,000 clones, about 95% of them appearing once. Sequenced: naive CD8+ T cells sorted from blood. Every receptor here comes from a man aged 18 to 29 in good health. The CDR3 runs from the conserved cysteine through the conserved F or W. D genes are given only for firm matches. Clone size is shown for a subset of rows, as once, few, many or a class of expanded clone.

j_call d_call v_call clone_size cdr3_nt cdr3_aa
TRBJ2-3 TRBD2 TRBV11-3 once TGTGCCAGCAGCTTAACCGCCCCCGGTCTAGCGGGGAGCACAGATACGCAGTATTTT CASSLTAPGLAGSTDTQYF
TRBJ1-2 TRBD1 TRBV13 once TGTGCCAGCAGCAGCAGGGGGGGCTTCTATGGCTACACCTTC CASSSRGGFYGYTF
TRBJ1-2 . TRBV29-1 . TGCAGCGTTGGGACGGCAACTGGCTACACCTTC CSVGTATGYTF
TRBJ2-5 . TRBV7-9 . TGTGCCAGCAGCTTAGGAGTCCAAGAGACCCAGTACTTC CASSLGVQETQYF
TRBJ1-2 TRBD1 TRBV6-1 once TGTGCCAGCAGTGACTGGACAGGGGAGAATGGCTACACCTTC CASSDWTGENGYTF
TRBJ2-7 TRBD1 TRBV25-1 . TGTGCCAGCAGTGAAACAGGGGGTTACGAGCAGTACTTC CASSETGGYEQYF
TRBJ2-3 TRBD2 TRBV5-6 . TGTGCCAGCAGCTTGGACTCGGGGGGAACAGATACGCAGTATTTT CASSLDSGGTDTQYF
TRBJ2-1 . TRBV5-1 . TGCGCCAGCAGCCCCCGGAGCTACAATGAGCAGTTCTTC CASSPRSYNEQFF
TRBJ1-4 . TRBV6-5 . TGTGCCAGCGGCCCTCTGGGGGAAAAACTGTTTTTT CASGPLGEKLFF
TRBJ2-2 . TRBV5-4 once TGTGCCAGCAGCTGGGGCTCGAACACCGGGGAGCTGTTTTTT CASSWGSNTGELFF
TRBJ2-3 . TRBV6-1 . TGTGCCAGCAGTGAATGGCGGGGAGAGTCAGATACGCAGTATTTT CASSEWRGESDTQYF
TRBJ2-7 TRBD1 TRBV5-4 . TGTGCCAGCAGCCCCGGCCCGGACAGGGGATTTTACGAGCAGTACTTC CASSPGPDRGFYEQYF
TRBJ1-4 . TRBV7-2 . TGTGCCAGCAGCTTAATCAGTCCCGCAACTAATGAAAAACTGTTTTTT CASSLISPATNEKLFF
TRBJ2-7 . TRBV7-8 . TGTGCCAGCAGCCCAAACGCTTACGAGCAGTACTTC CASSPNAYEQYF
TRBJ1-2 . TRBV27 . TGTGCCAGCAGTTTATCGACGGGGCATGGCTACACCTTC CASSLSTGHGYTF
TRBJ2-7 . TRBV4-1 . TGCGCCAGCAGCCAAGAATTCTGGGACCAGGGGTTATACGAGCAGTACTTC CASSQEFWDQGLYEQYF
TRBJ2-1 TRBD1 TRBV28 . TGTGCCAGCAGCTTACCGGGACAGGTGGACAATGAGCAGTTCTTC CASSLPGQVDNEQFF
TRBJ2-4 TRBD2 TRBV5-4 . TGTGCCAGCAGCCTAATAGCGGGGGAGTTGGGCAAAAACATTCAGTACTTC CASSLIAGELGKNIQYF
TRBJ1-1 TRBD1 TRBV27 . TGTGCCAGCAGTCCCGAGACAGGGGCCACTGAAGCTTTCTTT CASSPETGATEAFF
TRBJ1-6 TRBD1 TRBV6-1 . TGTGCCAGCAGTGACAGGGGGACAGGGCCAAATTCACCCCTCCACTTT CASSDRGTGPNSPLHF
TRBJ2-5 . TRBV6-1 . TGTGCCAGCAGTGAGTCTGGCAGTGAAGAGACCCAGTACTTC CASSESGSEETQYF
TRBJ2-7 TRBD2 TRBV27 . TGTGCCAGCAGATCCGGCGGGGGAGAAGAGCAGTACTTC CASRSGGGEEQYF
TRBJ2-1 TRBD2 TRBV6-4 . TGTGCCAGCAGTGACTTTCCTAGCGGGGGGGCCTACAGTGAGCAGTTCTTC CASSDFPSGGAYSEQFF
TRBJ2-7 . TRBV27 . TGTGCCAGCAGTTCGAGCTCCGGGGCCCTCTCCTACGAGCAGTACTTC CASSSSSGALSYEQYF
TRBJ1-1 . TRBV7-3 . TGTGCCAGCTCACTCGGACAGAACACTGAAGCTTTCTTT CASSLGQNTEAFF
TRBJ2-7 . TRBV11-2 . TGTGCCAGCAGGATTAACACAGCCTACGAGCAGTACTTC CASRINTAYEQYF
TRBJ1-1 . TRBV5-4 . TGTGCCAGCAGCTTGGGGGCTAGGGGCACTGAAGCTTTCTTT CASSLGARGTEAFF
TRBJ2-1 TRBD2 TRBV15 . TGTGCCACCAGCCTTACTAGCGGGAGTTCATATGAGCAGTTCTTC CATSLTSGSSYEQFF
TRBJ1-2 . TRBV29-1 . TGCAGCGTTGAAGGGACTACAGGGAGGAACTATGGCTACACCTTC CSVEGTTGRNYGYTF
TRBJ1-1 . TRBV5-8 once TGTGCCAGCAGCTGGGGGCAGGGGACTGAAGCTTTCTTT CASSWGQGTEAFF
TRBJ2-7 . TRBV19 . TGTGCCAGTAGTAACAGGGTCTCCTACGAGCAGTACTTC CASSNRVSYEQYF
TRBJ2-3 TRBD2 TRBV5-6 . TGTGCCAGCAGCTTGGTTAGCGGGGGTGATACGCAGTATTTT CASSLVSGGDTQYF
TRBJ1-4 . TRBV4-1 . TGCGCCAGCAGCCAAGGAGGGGAAGGAGAAAAACTGTTTTTT CASSQGGEGEKLFF
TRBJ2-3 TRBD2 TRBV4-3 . TGCGCCAGCAGCCAAGATGGTCCGGAACTAGCGGGAGGCTCCACAGATACGCAGTATTTT CASSQDGPELAGGSTDTQYF
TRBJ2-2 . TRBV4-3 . TGCGCCAGCAGCCAAGGGGGACCCGGGGAGCTGTTTTTT CASSQGGPGELFF
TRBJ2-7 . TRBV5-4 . TGTGCCAGCAGCTTGGATTGGACCAGCGAGCAGTACTTC CASSLDWTSEQYF
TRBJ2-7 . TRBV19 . TGTGCCAGTAGTACGGTGCACTCCTACGAGCAGTACTTC CASSTVHSYEQYF
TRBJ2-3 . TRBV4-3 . TGCGCCAGCAGCCATGGATACACAGATACGCAGTATTTT CASSHGYTDTQYF
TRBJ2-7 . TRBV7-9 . TGTGCCAGCGTCGGCCCCGACAGCGAGCAGTACTTC CASVGPDSEQYF
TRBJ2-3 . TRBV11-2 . TGTGCCAGCAGCTTGCTTTTCACAGATACGCAGTATTTT CASSLLFTDTQYF
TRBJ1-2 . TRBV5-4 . TGTGCCAGCAGCTCTCCAGGGGCATCTAACTATGGCTACACCTTC CASSSPGASNYGYTF
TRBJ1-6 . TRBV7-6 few TGTGCCAGCAGCTCCTTAGGGACGGTGTATTCACCCCTCCACTTT CASSSLGTVYSPLHF